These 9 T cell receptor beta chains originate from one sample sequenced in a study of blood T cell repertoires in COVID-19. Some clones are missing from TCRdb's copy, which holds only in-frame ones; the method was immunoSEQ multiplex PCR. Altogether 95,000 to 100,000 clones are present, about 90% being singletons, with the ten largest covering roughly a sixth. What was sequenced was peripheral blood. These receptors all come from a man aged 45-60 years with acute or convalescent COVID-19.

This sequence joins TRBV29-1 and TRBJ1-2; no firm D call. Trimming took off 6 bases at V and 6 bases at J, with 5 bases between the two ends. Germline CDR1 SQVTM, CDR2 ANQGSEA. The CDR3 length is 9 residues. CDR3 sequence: CSVTDGYTF. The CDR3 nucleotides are TGCAGCGTCACAGATGGCTACACCTTC. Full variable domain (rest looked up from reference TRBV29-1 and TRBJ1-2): SAVISQKPSRDICQRGTSLTIQCQVDSQVTMMFWYRQQPGQSLTLIATANQGSEATYESGFVIDKFPISRPNLTFSTLTVSNMSPEDSSIYLCSVTDGYTFGSGTRLTVV.

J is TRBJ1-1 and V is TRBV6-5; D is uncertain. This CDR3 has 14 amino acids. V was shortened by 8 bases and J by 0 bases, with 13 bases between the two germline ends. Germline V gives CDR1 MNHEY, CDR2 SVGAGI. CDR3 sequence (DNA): TGTGCCAGCTCCCCGCTACAGATGAACACTGAAGCTTTCTTT. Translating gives CASSPLQMNTEAFF.

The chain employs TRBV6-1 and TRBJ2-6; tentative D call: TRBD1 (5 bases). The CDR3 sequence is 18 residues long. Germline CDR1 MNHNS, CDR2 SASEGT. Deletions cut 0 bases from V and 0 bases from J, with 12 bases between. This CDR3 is CASSEANRRSSGANVLTF. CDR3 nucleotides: TGTGCCAGCAGTGAAGCCAACAGGCGGAGCTCTGGGGCCAACGTCCTGACTTTC.

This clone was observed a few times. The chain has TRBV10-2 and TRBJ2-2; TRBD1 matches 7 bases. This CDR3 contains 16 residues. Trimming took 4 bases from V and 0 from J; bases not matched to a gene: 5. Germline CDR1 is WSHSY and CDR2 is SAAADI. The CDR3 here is CASSVSGTANTGELFF. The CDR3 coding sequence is TGCGCCAGCAGTGTATCCGGGACAGCGAACACCGGGGAGCTGTTTTTT.

The CDR3: CASSSQGQGGTFF. The CDR3 bases are TGCGCCAGCAGCTCCCAAGGACAGGGGGGTACTTTCTTT. The J gene is TRBJ1-1, the V gene TRBV5-1; 10 bases match TRBD1. The length of the CDR3 is 13 residues. V lost 3 bases, J lost 12 bases, and 8 bases stayed unmatched. The germline CDR1 and CDR2 sequences are SGHRS and YFSETQ.

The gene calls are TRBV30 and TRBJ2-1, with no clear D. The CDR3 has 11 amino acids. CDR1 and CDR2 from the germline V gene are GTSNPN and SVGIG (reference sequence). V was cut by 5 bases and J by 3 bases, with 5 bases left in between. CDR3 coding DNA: TGTGCCTGGCGCGTCTACAATGAGCAGTTCTTC. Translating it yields CAWRVYNEQFF.

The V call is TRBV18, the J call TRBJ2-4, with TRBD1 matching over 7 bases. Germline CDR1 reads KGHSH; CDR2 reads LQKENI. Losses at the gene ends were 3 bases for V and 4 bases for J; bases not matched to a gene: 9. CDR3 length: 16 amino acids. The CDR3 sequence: CASSPIVGTDKNIQYF. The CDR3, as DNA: TGTGCCAGCTCACCTATCGTTGGGACAGATAAAAACATTCAGTACTTC.

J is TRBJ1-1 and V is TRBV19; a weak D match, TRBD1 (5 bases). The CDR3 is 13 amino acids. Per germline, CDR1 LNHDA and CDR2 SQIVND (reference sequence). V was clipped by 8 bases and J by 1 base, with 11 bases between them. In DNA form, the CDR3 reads TGTGCCAGTCGAGTTCAGGGGAACACTGAAGCTTTCTTT. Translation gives CASRVQGNTEAFF. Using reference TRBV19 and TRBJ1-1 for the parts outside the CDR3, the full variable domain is DGGITQSPKYLFRKEGQNVTLSCEQNLNHDAMYWYRQDPGQGLRLIYYSQIVNDFQKGDIAEGYSVSREKKESFPLTVTSAQKNPTAFYLCASRVQGNTEAFFGQGTRLTVV.

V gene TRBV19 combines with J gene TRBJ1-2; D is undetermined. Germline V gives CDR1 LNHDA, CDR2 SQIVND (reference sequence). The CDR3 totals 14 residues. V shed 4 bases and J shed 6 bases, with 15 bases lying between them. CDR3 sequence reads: CASSTVAGKDGYTF. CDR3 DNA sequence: TGTGCCAGTAGTACTGTAGCGGGGAAGGATGGCTACACCTTC.